This record looks at one T cell receptor beta chain sequence and its context. The data are from a study of OX40 agonist ivuxolimab in advanced cancers. The wider study: The treatment was a fully human IgG2 OX40 agonist, ivuxolimab.

TCRdb keeps only in-frame clones here, not all; method: immunoSEQ multiplex PCR. The data hold approximately 60,000 clones, with about 90% observed a single time. The junction had 12 bases not matched to a gene; V was cut back by 6 bases and J by 10 bases. CDR3 size: 15 residues. CDR1 is MDHEN and CDR2 is SYDVKM in the germline V gene. The origin of this receptor is an adult with an advanced solid tumor such as melanoma, head and neck, liver or kidney cancer. This material consisted of CD4+ or CD8+ T cells sorted from blood, taken in a trial of the OX40 agonist ivuxolimab. This chain connects TRBV28 to TRBJ1-4; 9 bases match TRBD1. DNA of the CDR3: TGTGCCAGCAGGACTTTTGGGACAGGGACTGGAAAACTGTTTTTT. It codes for CASRTFGTGTGKLFF.